This T cell receptor (beta chain) is drawn from a study of shared clonotypes between healthy human individuals. Findings and limits, study-wide: Memory subsets generally showed lower estimated richness than naive subsets. Owing to a small donor count, the genetic and exposure-history diversity represented was limited.

The method was immunoSEQ multiplex PCR; TCRdb's version includes in-frame clones alone and lacks a portion of them. In the table there are 1,400,000 or so clones, around 98.5% of which are singletons. Splitting of CD4+ cells produced CD45RA+ naive and CD45RA-negative memory subsets. Worth noting for this clone: Its specificity is unknown.

Sequenced sample: naive CD4+ T cells sorted from blood. As for subset: CD45RA+ positively selected. The receptor was isolated from a man aged 25-45 years in good health.

The CDR3 DNA is TGCGCCAGCAGCTCGGCCAGGGGCTCCTACGAGCAGTACTTC. It yields the protein CASSSARGSYEQYF. The chain couples TRBV5-1 to TRBJ2-7, with TRBD1 as a possible D gene (6 bases). CDR3 length equals 14 residues. V was trimmed by 3 bases and J by 0 bases, leaving 10 bases between them. The germline CDR1 and CDR2 sequences are SGHRS and YFSETQ.